Listed below are T cell receptor beta chains from one sample, sequenced in a study of PD-1 blockade in classical Hodgkin lymphoma. TCRdb's table, derived via immunoSEQ multiplex PCR, lists solely in-frame clones and lacks some. Of about 100,000 clones listed, 89% are singletons. This specimen was peripheral blood mononuclear cells (PBMCs), taken before the second cycle of nivolumab. These receptors all come from a human donor with classical Hodgkin lymphoma. CDR3s include the opening cysteine and the closing phenylalanine or tryptophan. The order of the fields is D gene, CDR3 length, V gene, J gene, clone size, CDR3 DNA, CDR3 protein. The D gene is left open where the match is weak. Clone size is stated in some rows and not others, as once, few, many or a class when expanded.

D: -; length: 13; V: TRBV7-6; J: TRBJ2-3; size: -; DNA: TGTGCCAGCAGCTGGGACCCGGCAGATACGCAGTATTTT; CDR3: CASSWDPADTQYF
D: -; length: 14; V: TRBV5-1; J: TRBJ1-6; size: once; DNA: TGCGCCAGCAGCTTGTACGGGGTTGAGTCACCCCTCCACTTT; CDR3: CASSLYGVESPLHF
D: -; length: 12; V: TRBV5-4; J: TRBJ2-5; size: -; DNA: TGTGCCAGCAGGAGGGATAGGGAGACCCAGTACTTC; CDR3: CASRRDRETQYF
D: TRBD1; length: 15; V: TRBV2; J: TRBJ1-5; size: -; DNA: TGTGCCAGCAGGGACAGGGGTTATAGCAATCAGCCCCAGCATTTT; CDR3: CASRDRGYSNQPQHF
D: TRBD1; length: 17; V: TRBV9; J: TRBJ1-2; size: once; DNA: TGTGCCAGCAGCGTAGAGGACTTTGGGGACAGGGTGGATGGCTACACCTTC; CDR3: CASSVEDFGDRVDGYTF
D: -; length: 16; V: TRBV7-6; J: TRBJ1-2; size: once; DNA: TGTGCCAGCAGCTCGCAAGCAGGATCTCCTAACTATGGCTACACCTTC; CDR3: CASSSQAGSPNYGYTF
D: TRBD2; length: 19; V: TRBV10-1; J: TRBJ2-3; size: -; DNA: TGCGCCAGCAGTGAGCTGACCGGGACTAGCGGGAGCAACACAGATACGCAGTATTTT; CDR3: CASSELTGTSGSNTDTQYF
D: -; length: 18; V: TRBV5-1; J: TRBJ2-1; size: -; DNA: TGCGCCAGCAGCCTAAGGGACGAGCCCCTGTCCATGTACAATGAGCAGTTCTTC; CDR3: CASSLRDEPLSMYNEQFF
D: TRBD2; length: 14; V: TRBV9; J: TRBJ2-1; size: -; DNA: TGTGCCAGCAGCGTCGGGACTAGCAACAATGAGCAGTTCTTC; CDR3: CASSVGTSNNEQFF
D: TRBD2; length: 15; V: TRBV5-6; J: TRBJ2-1; size: -; DNA: TGTGCCAGCAGCCCGGGACTAGCGGTTTACAATGAGCAGTTCTTC; CDR3: CASSPGLAVYNEQFF
D: -; length: 16; V: TRBV15; J: TRBJ1-2; size: -; DNA: TGTGCCACCAGCAGAGCGGGAGGGGGACCTAACTATGGCTACACCTTC; CDR3: CATSRAGGGPNYGYTF
D: -; length: 16; V: TRBV5-4; J: TRBJ2-5; size: -; DNA: TGTGCCAGCAGCTTGGTAGGGGGAGCTTTGCAAGAGACCCAGTACTTC; CDR3: CASSLVGGALQETQYF
D: -; length: 12; V: TRBV29-1; J: TRBJ2-3; size: few; DNA: TGCAGCGTTGATACAGGGTCAGATACGCAGTATTTT; CDR3: CSVDTGSDTQYF
D: -; length: 14; V: TRBV6-1; J: TRBJ1-2; size: -; DNA: TGTGCCAGCAGTGAATTGACTGAAGTCTATGGCTACACCTTC; CDR3: CASSELTEVYGYTF
D: TRBD1; length: 16; V: TRBV4-3; J: TRBJ1-5; size: few; DNA: TGCGCCAGCAGCCAAGATCGGACAGGGCGGCACCAGCCCCAGCATTTT; CDR3: CASSQDRTGRHQPQHF
D: -; length: 13; V: TRBV29-1; J: TRBJ2-2; size: -; DNA: TGCAGCGTTGAAGGGGGGAGGACCGGGGAGCTGTTTTTT; CDR3: CSVEGGRTGELFF
D: -; length: 13; V: TRBV19; J: TRBJ2-3; size: once; DNA: TGTGCCAGTACCGGGACCCACACAGATACGCAGTATTTT; CDR3: CASTGTHTDTQYF
D: -; length: 13; V: TRBV19; J: TRBJ1-1; size: many; DNA: TGTGCCATTTCGGACAGACTTAACACTGAAGCTTTCTTT; CDR3: CAISDRLNTEAFF
D: TRBD2; length: 15; V: TRBV6-5; J: TRBJ2-5; size: -; DNA: TGTGCCAGCAGTCGACTAGCGGTTGACTCGGAGACCCAGTACTTC; CDR3: CASSRLAVDSETQYF
D: -; length: 18; V: TRBV25-1; J: TRBJ2-3; size: -; DNA: TGTGCCAGCAGTGAGGCTACGACGGGGGGCCGTGAGACAGATACGCAGTATTTT; CDR3: CASSEATTGGRETDTQYF
D: -; length: 13; V: TRBV7-2; J: TRBJ2-3; size: -; DNA: TGTGCCAGCAGCTTAGCTTTACTAGGTTCGGAGTATTTT; CDR3: CASSLALLGSEYF
D: -; length: 15; V: TRBV11-2; J: TRBJ2-2; size: -; DNA: TGTGCCAGCAGCTCTCTGCGTTCGAACACCGGGGAGCTGTTTTTT; CDR3: CASSSLRSNTGELFF
D: -; length: 12; V: TRBV21-1; J: TRBJ2-7; size: -; DNA: TGTGCCAGCAGCGCCGATCCCCGCGAGCAGTACTTC; CDR3: CASSADPREQYF
D: -; length: 14; V: TRBV19; J: TRBJ2-7; size: -; DNA: TGTGCCAGTAGTAGCGCAGGGGGGGGCTACGAGCAGTACTTC; CDR3: CASSSAGGGYEQYF
D: -; length: 14; V: TRBV15; J: TRBJ1-5; size: once; DNA: TGTGCCACCAGACCGGACAAAAGCAATCAGCCCCAGCATTTT; CDR3: CATRPDKSNQPQHF
D: TRBD2; length: 15; V: TRBV2; J: TRBJ2-7; size: -; DNA: TGTGCCAGCAGAGTCAGGACTAGCGGACTTTACGAGCAGTACTTC; CDR3: CASRVRTSGLYEQYF
D: -; length: 16; V: TRBV11-1; J: TRBJ1-3; size: -; DNA: TGTGCCAGCAGCTTACAGCAGGGGTCGGCTGGAAACACCATATATTTT; CDR3: CASSLQQGSAGNTIYF
D: TRBD1; length: 16; V: TRBV28; J: TRBJ2-3; size: -; DNA: TGTGCCAGCAGTACGTACGGACAGGGGGGGGCAGATACGCAGTATTTT; CDR3: CASSTYGQGGADTQYF
D: -; length: 13; V: TRBV19; J: TRBJ1-2; size: -; DNA: TGTGCCAGTAACCCTACCAGGGGCGAGGGCTACACCTTC; CDR3: CASNPTRGEGYTF
D: -; length: 13; V: TRBV27; J: TRBJ1-2; size: few; DNA: TGTGCCAGCAAACCAGGTTCCTCCTATGGCTACACCTTC; CDR3: CASKPGSSYGYTF
D: TRBD2; length: 14; V: TRBV5-1; J: TRBJ2-1; size: -; DNA: TGCGCCAGCAGCTTACTAGCGGGAGGTTGGGAGCAGTTCTTC; CDR3: CASSLLAGGWEQFF
D: -; length: 15; V: TRBV7-9; J: TRBJ2-1; size: -; DNA: TGTGCCAGCAGCCACCGGGACTCGAAAATTGGTGAGCAGTTCTTC; CDR3: CASSHRDSKIGEQFF